These 26 T cell receptor beta chains were sequenced from one sample in a study of radiation and T cells in renal cell carcinoma (dated by TCRdb to about 2020). This sample's time point label indicates: blood 2 weeks post-SBRT. The treatment or condition label on this specimen signifies: 15 Gy SBRT to primary tumor, nephrectomy 4 weeks later. Libraries were prepared through the immunoSEQ multiplex PCR assay. TCRdb provides this immuneACCESS table in a form limited to in-frame rearrangements. Some clones are lacking; in checked studies, under half of them reflect an unresolved V gene, and why the rest are absent is not known. The sample has 100,000 to 150,000 clones on record, about four fifths of them singletons. The ten largest clones take up roughly 5% of the sample. This specimen was blood, taken from a patient whose treatment included radiotherapy and nephrectomy. The receptors come from a man over 45 with renal cell carcinoma.

V gene TRBV5-4 combines with J gene TRBJ1-6; D call uncertain. This CDR3 comprises 12 residues. CDR1 is SGHNT, CDR2 YYREEE, per germline (reference sequence). V dropped 4 bases and J dropped 5 bases, with 4 bases sitting between them. CDR3: CASSINNSPLHF. CDR3 DNA: TGTGCCAGCAGCATAAATAATTCACCCCTCCACTTT.

The chain links TRBV30 to TRBJ2-3, with 8 positions matching TRBD1. The ends lost 2 bases at V and 1 base at J; junction bases unmatched: 2. Germline V gene lookup returns CDR1 GTSNPN and CDR2 SVGIG (reference sequence). The CDR3 runs to 14 residues. CDR3 nucleotide sequence: TGTGCCTGGAGTCCGACAGGGGGCACAGATACGCAGTATTTT. Translated: CAWSPTGGTDTQYF.

CDR3 region: CASSPKTIGTRGYF. CDR3 DNA: TGTGCCAGCTCACCAAAAACCATTGGGACACGGGGGTACTTC. This chain uses TRBV18 with TRBJ2-7; D is perhaps TRBD1 (6 bases). Deletions cut 2 bases from V and 12 bases from J, with 20 bases between. Per the germline V gene, CDR1 is KGHSH and CDR2 is LQKENI. The CDR3 is made up of 14 amino acids.

The chain employs TRBV11-2 and TRBJ2-3; no clear D gene. Germline lookup yields CDR1 SGHAT and CDR2 FQNNGV. V was clipped by 2 bases and J by 2 bases, with 8 bases between them. The CDR3 is 14 residues long. In DNA, the CDR3 is TGTGCCAGCAGCTTACCCCCCAACACAGATACGCAGTATTTT. Amino acids: CASSLPPNTDTQYF. The whole variable domain, filled in from reference TRBV11-2 and TRBJ2-3, reads EAGVAQSPRYKIIEKRQSVAFWCNPISGHATLYWYQQILGQGPKLLIQFQNNGVVDDSQLPKDRFSAERLKGVDSTLKIQPAKLEDSAVYLCASSLPPNTDTQYFGPGTRLTVL.

This chain joins TRBV5-4 and TRBJ2-7, with 12 positions matching TRBD2. The CDR3 consists of 15 residues. With V trimmed by 3 bases and J by 3 bases, 4 bases remained unmatched. Germline V CDR1 and CDR2: SGHNT, YYREEE (reference sequence). The CDR3 sequence: CASSYGLAGNYEQYF. The CDR3 DNA sequence: TGTGCCAGCAGCTACGGACTAGCGGGAAACTACGAGCAGTACTTC.

The rearrangement joins TRBV10-3 to TRBJ1-2; TRBD1 aligns across 7 bases. Germline loops: CDR1 ENHRY, CDR2 SYGVKD. V shed 7 bases and J 4 bases; nucleotides not matched to a gene: 9. The CDR3 totals 14 residues. CDR3 in amino acids: CAINRSGTAYGYTF. The CDR3 nucleotides are TGTGCCATCAACCGTTCTGGGACAGCCTATGGCTACACCTTC.

This chain connects TRBV7-3 to TRBJ2-1; no definite D call. Germline loops: CDR1 SGHTA, CDR2 FQGTGA. V lost 5 bases and J 1 base, leaving 12 bases between the germline ends. This CDR3 contains 15 residues. This CDR3 is CASSPDPGSYNEQFF. In DNA form, the CDR3 reads TGTGCCAGCAGCCCAGATCCTGGTTCCTACAATGAGCAGTTCTTC. The full variable domain, in which reference TRBV7-3 and TRBJ2-1 provide the parts outside the CDR3, is GAGVSQTPSNKVTEKGKYVELRCDPISGHTALYWYRQSLGQGPEFLIYFQGTGAADDSGLPNDRFFAVRPEGSVSTLKIQRTERGDSAVYLCASSPDPGSYNEQFFGPGTRLTVL.

The gene calls are TRBV28 and TRBJ2-3, with a weak D call TRBD2 (5 bases). The V and J ends lost 3 bases and 6 bases respectively, with 7 bases between them. The CDR3 consists of 12 residues. Germline lookup yields CDR1 MDHEN and CDR2 SYDVKM. In nucleotides, the CDR3 is TGTGCCAGCAGTTTTCGAGGGGATACGCAGTATTTT. Translated, it gives CASSFRGDTQYF.

This clone was observed a single time. The chain combines TRBV5-4 with TRBJ2-2, with D perhaps matching TRBD1 or TRBD2 (5 bases each). Germline CDR1 reads SGHNT; CDR2 reads YYREEE (reference sequence). The CDR3 is made up of 15 amino acids. V shed 2 bases and J shed 4 bases, with 12 bases lying between them. The CDR3 protein is CASSFGADVTGELFF. CDR3 in DNA: TGTGCCAGCAGCTTCGGGGCAGACGTCACCGGGGAGCTGTTTTTT.

The chain carries TRBV30 and TRBJ2-7; D might be TRBD2 (5 bases). Trimming took off 5 bases at V and 6 bases at J, with 20 bases between the two ends. Germline values: CDR1 GTSNPN, CDR2 SVGIG (reference sequence). The CDR3 has 14 amino acids. CDR3 sequence reads: CAWSFGDGVREQYF. In DNA form, the CDR3 reads TGTGCCTGGTCGTTCGGGGATGGGGTACGCGAGCAGTACTTC.

The V and J genes are TRBV19 and TRBJ1-2; D call uncertain. This CDR3 spans 10 amino acids. V was shortened by 7 bases and J by 4 bases, with 4 bases between the two germline ends. In germline, CDR1 is LNHDA, CDR2 SQIVND (reference sequence). DNA for the CDR3: TGTGCCAGTAATTTCTATGGCTACACCTTC. Protein sequence: CASNFYGYTF.

A few counts support this clone. The V gene is TRBV10-3, the J gene TRBJ1-5; 9 positions match TRBD1. Looked up from germline, CDR1 is ENHRY and CDR2 is SYGVKD. The CDR3 loop spans 15 amino acids. V dropped 3 bases and J dropped 3; count of bases not matched to a gene: 3. CDR3 nucleotide sequence: TGTGCCATCAGTGAAACAGGGGGCGTCAATCAGCCCCAGCATTTT. Translation gives CAISETGGVNQPQHF.

The rearrangement joins TRBV9 to TRBJ2-1, with 14 bases matching TRBD2. The CDR3 is 16 amino acids. Germline-derived CDR1 and CDR2 are SGDLS and YYNGEE. Trimming cost V 2 bases and J 5 bases; bases outside gene matches: 3. Written as DNA, the CDR3 is TGTGCCAGCAGCGTGGAGGGACTAGCGGGGGACAATGAGCAGTTCTTC. Encoded protein: CASSVEGLAGDNEQFF. Combining the CDR3 with reference TRBV9 and TRBJ2-1 gives the whole variable domain DSGVTQTPKHLITATGQRVTLRCSPRSGDLSVYWYQQSLDQGLQFLIQYYNGEERAKGNILERFSAQQFPDLHSELNLSSLELGDSALYFCASSVEGLAGDNEQFFGPGTRLTVL.

The rearrangement uses TRBV7-9 and TRBJ1-4, with 10 nucleotides matching TRBD1. The ends lost 5 bases at V and 6 bases at J; junction bases unmatched: 6. The CDR3 is 15 residues long. In germline, CDR1 is SEHNR, CDR2 FQNEAQ (reference sequence). CDR3 sequence: CASSPPGTGDEKLFF. CDR3 DNA: TGTGCCAGCAGCCCCCCCGGGACAGGGGATGAAAAACTGTTTTTT.

The gene calls are TRBV28 and TRBJ1-4; 7 nucleotides agree with TRBD1. The V gene end was trimmed by 5 bases and the J gene end by 5 bases; junction bases not matched to a gene: 11. The V gene's germline CDR1 is MDHEN and CDR2 SYDVKM. The CDR3 length is 16 residues. In DNA, the CDR3 is TGTGCCAGCAGTCACTTTAGACAGGGCCCAAATGAAAAACTGTTTTTT. Residues: CASSHFRQGPNEKLFF.

CDR3 region: CASSLLGKPAKTQYF. CDR3 in DNA: TGTGCCAGCAGTTTATTGGGGAAGCCCGCAAAGACCCAGTACTTC. V and J are TRBV28 and TRBJ2-5; D ambiguous. The CDR3 extends over 15 amino acids. Trimming left V 1 base short and J 6 bases short, with 15 bases between. Germline loops: CDR1 MDHEN, CDR2 SYDVKM.

This chain uses TRBV4-2 with TRBJ2-7; TRBD2 aligns across 11 bases. Unmatched junction bases numbered 11, after V lost 3 bases and J lost 7 bases. The CDR3 sequence is 16 residues long. Looked up from germline, CDR1 is LGHNA and CDR2 is YNFKEQ. In DNA form, the CDR3 reads TGTGCCAGCAGCCAGGGGGTACTAGCGGGGGTCATGGAGCAGTACTTC. Protein product: CASSQGVLAGVMEQYF.

This clone has a handful of counts. The rearrangement links TRBV4-1 to TRBJ2-1; maybe TRBD2 (7 bases). This CDR3 is 18 amino acids long. Between the trimmed V and J ends, which lost 3 bases and 8 bases, there was a span of 26 bases. The V gene's germline CDR1 is MGHRA and CDR2 YSYEKL. The chain's CDR3 is CASSHPNGGLGSGDEQFF. In DNA, the CDR3 is TGCGCCAGCAGCCACCCAAACGGGGGGCTCGGTTCAGGGGATGAGCAGTTCTTC.

As to this clone: The junction differs from germline at one of its ends, possibly a read error. This chain links TRBV7-8 with TRBJ2-7; 8 nucleotides line up with TRBD1. Germline CDR1 and CDR2: SGHVS and FQNEAQ. The length of the CDR3 is 13 residues. The CDR3, as DNA: TGTGTCAGCAGTCCCGGACAGGGCGGCGAGCAGTACTTC. This sequence encodes CVSSPGQGGEQYF.

The chain couples TRBV27 to TRBJ2-7; possible D gene TRBD1, 6 bases. There are 15 residues in the CDR3. V was clipped by 11 bases and J by 6 bases, with 26 bases between them. CDR1 MNHEY and CDR2 SMNVEV come from the germline V gene (reference sequence). CDR3 in DNA: TGTGCCCTCCTGTTAACGCAGGGGATGGGGCTCGAGCAGTACTTC. Translating gives CALLLTQGMGLEQYF.

The CDR3 bases are TGTGCCAGCAGTAAAACAGGGTATAGCAATCAGCCCCAGCATTTT. This codes for CASSKTGYSNQPQHF. The chain joins TRBV2 to TRBJ1-5; a weak D match, TRBD1 (6 bases). The germline V gene has CDR1 SNHLY and CDR2 FYNNEI. The CDR3 loop spans 15 amino acids. Trimming shortened V by 5 bases and J by 0 bases, and 11 bases separated the two germline ends.

Here the CDR3 DNA reads TGTGCCAGCACCCGACAGAGTGGGTTTGGAAACACCATATATTTT. It encodes CASTRQSGFGNTIYF. The J gene is TRBJ1-3, the V gene TRBV7-2, with D possibly being TRBD1 (5 bases). Per germline, CDR1 SGHTA and CDR2 FQGNSA. V shed 7 bases and J shed 3 bases, with 16 bases lying between them. This CDR3 is built from 15 residues. The full variable domain, its missing parts supplied by reference TRBV7-2 and TRBJ1-3, is GAGVSQSPSNKVTEKGKDVELRCDPISGHTALYWYRQSLGQGLEFLIYFQGNSAPDKSGLPSDRFSAERTGGSVSTLTIQRTQQEDSAVYLCASTRQSGFGNTIYFGEGSWLTVV.

The chain employs TRBV6-5 and TRBJ1-2; a weak D match, TRBD1 (6 bases). The CDR3 covers 14 residues. V was cut by 6 bases and J by 5 bases, with 16 bases left in between. Germline V CDR1 and CDR2: MNHEY, SVGAGI. The CDR3 reads CASSAHRDFYGYTF. The CDR3 nucleotides are TGTGCCAGCAGCGCCCACAGGGACTTTTATGGCTACACCTTC.

The chain employs TRBV6-6 and TRBJ1-6, with D perhaps TRBD1 (5 bases). Germline V gene lookup returns CDR1 MNHNY and CDR2 SVGAGI (reference sequence). The CDR3 has 15 residues. Between the trimmed V and J ends, which lost 2 bases and 5 bases, there was a span of 10 bases. The CDR3 loop reads CASSYTQTDNSPLHF. The CDR3 DNA is TGTGCCAGCAGTTACACCCAGACAGATAATTCACCCCTCCACTTT.

A single count supports this clone. The chain employs TRBV11-1 and TRBJ1-5, with unresolved D. Per the germline V gene, CDR1 is SGHAT and CDR2 is FQDESV (reference sequence). The CDR3 length is 13 residues. The V end was cut by 2 bases, the J end by 4 bases, with 6 bases between. The CDR3 loop is CASSLNLNQPQHF. The CDR3 DNA is TGTGCCAGCAGCTTAAATCTTAATCAGCCCCAGCATTTT.

J is TRBJ2-3 and V is TRBV7-9; tentative D call: TRBD2 (5 bases). This CDR3 comprises 14 residues. Germline-derived CDR1 and CDR2 are SEHNR and FQNEAQ (reference sequence). The V gene lost 3 bases and the J gene lost 1 base, with 8 bases spanning the gap. CDR3 loop: CASSLIGGTDTQYF. The CDR3 DNA follows: TGTGCCAGCAGCTTGATCGGGGGCACAGATACGCAGTATTTT.